Below are 11 T cell receptor beta chains sequenced from a single sample in a study of T cells after yellow fever vaccination. MiXCR, applied by TCRdb to the 5' RACE reads, yields one record per CDR3 protein. Of a few hundred thousand distinct CDR3 sequences in the sample, around 6.8% were seen once. The sample was PBMCs, taken roughly 46 days after the first yellow fever vaccination. These receptors all stem from a man younger than 35 who received the YFV17D yellow fever vaccine.

This chain links TRBV4-2 with TRBJ1-5; no reliable D call. V dropped 0 bases and J dropped 3 bases, with 6 bases sitting between them. This CDR3 is built from 14 residues. Germline V lookup: CDR1 LGHNA, CDR2 YNFKEQ. The CDR3 sequence is CASSQEGTNQPQHF. CDR3 nucleotides: TGTGCCAGCAGCCAAGAGGGCACCAATCAGCCCCAGCATTTT.

This clonotype was counted only a few times. The rearrangement joins TRBV9 to TRBJ2-2; 9 positions match TRBD1. The J segment lost 7 bases and the V segment lost 2 bases, leaving 6 bases of the junction unmatched. This CDR3 is built from 15 residues. Looked up from germline, CDR1 is SGDLS and CDR2 is YYNGEE. The DNA for the CDR3 is TGTGCCAGCAGCGTGACAGGGGGTCTTGGCGGGGAGCTGTTTTTT. Its protein product is CASSVTGGLGGELFF.

This clonotype was counted many times. The chain employs TRBV6-2 or TRBV6-3 and TRBJ2-2, with TRBD2 identical over 10 bases. Unmatched junction bases numbered 11, after V lost 6 bases and J lost 4 bases. The germline V gene has CDR1 MNHEY and CDR2 SVGEGT. CDR3 length: 17 amino acids. CDR3 amino acids: CASSPEKIAGGTGELFF. The CDR3 region has the DNA TGTGCCAGCAGCCCAGAGAAGATAGCGGGGGGCACCGGGGAGCTGTTTTTT.

This clonotype was detected many times. The CDR3 DNA follows: TGTGCCAGCTCAGCAGCCGGGACAGGGGATTACGAGCAGTACTTC. It yields the protein CASSAAGTGDYEQYF. The chain links TRBV18 to TRBJ2-7, with 10 nucleotides matching TRBD1. The junction had 8 bases not matched to a gene; V was cut back by 5 bases and J by 4 bases. From germline, CDR1 is KGHSH and CDR2 LQKENI. The CDR3 totals 15 residues.

This clonotype was detected a few times. CDR3 in DNA: TGCAGTGCTAGTCGGCAGCCGAACACTGAAGCTTTCTTT. This translates into CSASRQPNTEAFF. This sequence joins TRBV20-1 and TRBJ1-1, with D hard to call. Germline loops: CDR1 DFQATT, CDR2 SNEGSKA (reference sequence). With 3 bases removed from V and 1 base from J, the gap between germline ends came to 9 bases. CDR3 size: 13 residues.

The chain combines TRBV9 with TRBJ2-1, with 13 bases that match TRBD2. V gave up 3 bases and J gave up 7 bases; unmatched junction bases: 7. This CDR3 is 16 amino acids long. The germline V gene encodes CDR1 SGDLS and CDR2 YYNGEE. The CDR3 DNA is TGTGCCAGCAGCGCGACAGGACTAGCGGGAGTTAATGAGCAGTTCTTC. Its translation is CASSATGLAGVNEQFF.

The genes are TRBV5-1 and TRBJ2-4; the match to TRBD1 covers 8 bases. Germline CDR1 SGHRS, CDR2 YFSETQ. The CDR3 runs 16 residues. Germline trimming cut 2 bases from V and 3 bases from J; bases unmatched to any gene: 7. CDR3 region: CASSFTGGAVKNIQYF. CDR3 DNA sequence: TGCGCCAGCAGCTTTACAGGGGGAGCGGTCAAAAACATTCAGTACTTC. The full variable domain, its missing parts supplied by reference TRBV5-1 and TRBJ2-4, is KAGVTQTPRYLIKTRGQQVTLSCSPISGHRSVSWYQQTPGQGLQFLFEYFSETQRNKGNFPGRFSGRQFSNSRSEMNVSTLELGDSALYLCASSFTGGAVKNIQYFGAGTRLSVL.

This chain joins TRBV6-5 and TRBJ2-7; 7 bases match TRBD2. The CDR3 is 15 amino acids. Trimming took 4 bases from V and 5 from J; bases not matched to a gene: 11. The germline V gene encodes CDR1 MNHEY and CDR2 SVGAGI. The CDR3: CASSSQRGSINEQYV. CDR3 nucleotide sequence: TGTGCCAGCAGTTCGCAGCGGGGCTCCATTAACGAGCAGTACGTC.

The table lists this clonotype with a few counts. The J gene is TRBJ2-1, the V gene TRBV10-3; 13 bases are shared with TRBD2. The CDR3 length is 15 residues. Per germline, CDR1 ENHRY and CDR2 SYGVKD. V lost 6 bases and J lost 8; bases outside the gene matches: 7. CDR3 in amino acids: CAISSLAGGRDEQFF. The DNA for the CDR3 is TGTGCCATCAGCTCACTAGCGGGGGGGAGGGATGAGCAGTTCTTC.

This clonotype has just a few counts. The chain recombines TRBV7-9 with TRBJ2-1; no definite D call. Per germline, CDR1 SEHNR and CDR2 FQNEAQ (reference sequence). V shed 3 bases and J shed 3 bases, with 12 bases lying between them. This CDR3 has 15 amino acids. This CDR3 is CASSFGVPLYNEQFF. The CDR3 coding sequence is TGTGCCAGCAGCTTTGGGGTACCTCTCTACAATGAGCAGTTCTTC.

This clonotype was detected only a few times. The chain joins TRBV12-3 or TRBV12-4 to TRBJ1-2; 10 nucleotides agree with TRBD1. The CDR3 has 15 residues. V lost 2 bases and J lost 4; bases outside the gene matches: 4. The CDR3 DNA is TGTGCCAGCAGTTTAATGGGACAGGGGACCTATGGCTACACCTTC. It yields the protein CASSLMGQGTYGYTF.